This TCR beta chain was documented in a study of regulatory T cells in long-lasting Graves disease. Overall study: Graves' disease counted as persistent after over 5 years of antithyroid drugs with positive TSH receptor antibodies.

Comments on this clonotype: The antigen is not known.

Building the TCR beta libraries relied on iRepertoire HTBI primers, and CDR3 regions underwent Arm-PCR. Source study methods: The study identified roughly 59 TRBV and some 13 TRBJ segments across samples. One entry per CDR3 protein, called by TCRdb with MiXCR from the multiplex PCR reads. TCRdb, not the authors, supplied the V and J calls. This table has about 460,000 distinct CDR3 sequences, less than 25% appearing once. Documented time point: persistent/refractory GD, antithyroid drugs over 5 years with positive TRAb. TCR sequences were obtained from RNA taken from PBMCs. Study conclusions and caveats: Patients whose Graves' disease persisted exhibited lower TCR diversity than those newly diagnosed.

The germline CDR1 and CDR2 sequences are MDHEN and SYDVKM. V gave up 6 bases and J gave up 3 bases, with 16 bases separating them. This CDR3 region has 15 residues. V and J are TRBV28 and TRBJ2-3; possible D gene TRBD2, 6 bases. Sample: peripheral blood mononuclear cells (PBMCs), taken when the disease was refractory, from a patient treated with antithyroid drugs. This TCR was sampled from a female donor with Graves disease. As DNA, the CDR3 is TGTGCCAGCAGGGAGGTTACTAGCCGTACAGATACGCAGTATTTT. Translation gives CASREVTSRTDTQYF. The complete variable domain, with remaining parts taken from reference TRBV28 and TRBJ2-3, reads DVKVTQSSRYLVKRTGEKVFLECVQDMDHENMFWYRQDPGLGLRLIYFSYDVKMKEKGDIPEGYSVSREKKERFSLILESASTNQTSMYLCASREVTSRTDTQYFGPGTRLTVL.